The 27 T cell receptor beta chains reported below all come from one sample, sequenced in a study of CD8 T cells in ankylosing spondylitis. TCRdb used MiXCR to reprocess the 5' RACE reads, holding one entry per CDR3 protein. The sample yields 350,000 or so distinct CDR3 sequences, more than 9% seen once. Sequenced material: blood, either unsorted or a sorted T cell fraction (not recorded which). These receptor sequences come from a female donor with ankylosing spondylitis or in good health (not recorded which).

This clonotype was seen at least ten times. The chain joins TRBV5-1 to TRBJ1-2; D remains ambiguous. Germline CDR1 reads SGHRS; CDR2 reads YFSETQ. The CDR3 is made up of 15 amino acids. The germline V and J ends were trimmed by 3 bases and 5 bases, with 17 bases remaining between them. The CDR3 coding sequence is TGCGCCAGCAGCTCGTCGGCCAGGTCATCATATGGCTACACCTTC. Translation: CASSSSARSSYGYTF.

This clonotype has ten or more counts. The chain carries TRBV12-3 or TRBV12-4 and TRBJ2-3, with 10 bases fitting TRBD1. Trimming at V came to 7 bases and at J to 8 bases, leaving 9 bases not matched to a gene. The CDR3 is made up of 14 amino acids. CDR3 DNA: TGTGCCAGCATCCTAGGACAGGGGGTATCTACGCAGTATTTT. Encoded protein: CASILGQGVSTQYF.

The table lists this clonotype with many counts. The chain links TRBV9 to TRBJ2-1; possible D gene TRBD2, 6 bases. Germline V lookup: CDR1 SGDLS, CDR2 YYNGEE. The V and J ends lost 2 bases and 9 bases respectively, with 6 bases between them. The CDR3 extends over 11 amino acids. The CDR3 DNA sequence: TGTGCCAGCAGCGTGGGGGGTGAGCAGTTCTTC. Translated: CASSVGGEQFF.

This chain joins TRBV14 and TRBJ1-4; no definite D call. The germline CDR1 and CDR2 sequences are SGHDN and FVKESK. This CDR3 contains 15 residues. Trimming shortened V by 2 bases and J by 5 bases, and 12 bases separated the two germline ends. CDR3 DNA sequence: TGTGCCAGCAGCCAACTAAGGCAGACGAATGAAAAACTGTTTTTT. The encoded protein is CASSQLRQTNEKLFF.

In this sample, this clonotype turned up a few times. The rearrangement uses TRBV7-2 and TRBJ2-1, with 11 bases aligning to TRBD2. This CDR3 region has 15 residues. With 2 bases clipped from V and 8 bases from J, the junction kept 5 bases outside the gene matches. Germline CDR1 SGHTA, CDR2 FQGNSA. The CDR3 protein is CASSLTSGSWDEQFF. DNA of the CDR3: TGTGCCAGCAGCTTAACTAGCGGGAGTTGGGATGAGCAGTTCTTC.

This clonotype was counted at least ten times. The genes are TRBV6-1 and TRBJ2-2; D remains ambiguous. This CDR3 has 13 residues. With 8 bases removed from V and 4 bases from J, the gap between germline ends came to 11 bases. CDR1 is MNHNS and CDR2 is SASEGT in the germline V gene. The CDR3 DNA reads TGTGCCAGCCTTGGAACGGGCACCGGGGAGCTGTTTTTT. It is translated as CASLGTGTGELFF.

This clonotype showed up many times. V gene TRBV15 combines with J gene TRBJ2-7; D uncertain. The V gene's germline CDR1 is LNHNV and CDR2 YYDKDF (reference sequence). CDR3 length: 14 amino acids. The V and J ends lost 1 base and 4 bases respectively, with 11 bases between them. The CDR3 protein is CATSRVSSSYEQYF. In DNA, the CDR3 is TGTGCCACCAGCAGAGTTAGCAGCAGTTACGAGCAGTACTTC.

The sample holds a few counts of this clonotype. The chain links TRBV5-1 to TRBJ1-2; 10 bases map to TRBD1. The ends lost 4 bases at V and 2 bases at J; junction bases unmatched: 5. The CDR3 length is 15 residues. Per the germline V gene, CDR1 is SGHRS and CDR2 is YFSETQ. The CDR3 bases are TGCGCCAGCAGCCAGAGGGGACAGGGGAACTATGGCTACACCTTC. Protein sequence: CASSQRGQGNYGYTF.

This clonotype was recorded many times. The chain is built from TRBV29-1 and TRBJ2-1; 8 bases are a match to TRBD2. This CDR3 has 14 residues. Germline trimming cut 3 bases from V and 6 bases from J; bases unmatched to any gene: 7. Germline CDR1 and CDR2: SQVTM and ANQGSEA. CDR3 DNA: TGCAGCGTTGATGGGCGGGAGGTCCTCAATGAGCAGTTCTTC. Amino acids: CSVDGREVLNEQFF.

This clonotype was seen at least ten times. The chain uses TRBV12-3 or TRBV12-4 and TRBJ1-2, with 8 bases lining up with TRBD1. CDR3 length: 15 amino acids. V lost 1 base to trimming and J lost 4 bases; unmatched junction nucleotides: 5. The CDR3 DNA sequence: TGTGCCAGCAGTTTAGGCCCGACAGGGGTCTATGGCTACACCTTC. Protein product: CASSLGPTGVYGYTF.

Many counts were recorded for this clonotype. The gene calls are TRBV5-1 and TRBJ2-3; no definite D call. The germline V gene has CDR1 SGHRS and CDR2 YFSETQ. V was cut by 2 bases and J by 0 bases, with 10 bases left in between. This CDR3 spans 15 amino acids. The CDR3 spells CASSLQGRSTDTQYF. In nucleotides, the CDR3 is TGCGCCAGCAGCTTACAAGGACGGAGCACAGATACGCAGTATTTT.

This sequence joins TRBV27 and TRBJ2-2, with TRBD2 identical over 9 bases. Germline CDR1 is MNHEY and CDR2 is SMNVEV (reference sequence). The CDR3 is 16 amino acids. With 3 bases clipped from V and 1 base from J, the junction kept 3 bases outside the gene matches. CDR3 loop: CASSFISGRNTGELFF. The CDR3 DNA is TGTGCCAGCAGTTTTATTAGCGGGAGGAACACCGGGGAGCTGTTTTTT.

Concerning this clonotype: Germline is not matched at one junction end, which may reflect a read error. This chain joins TRBV28 and TRBJ2-7; a weak D match, TRBD1 (6 bases). In germline, CDR1 is MDHEN, CDR2 SYDVKM. This CDR3 comprises 15 residues. The CDR3: CASSARQALSHEQYF. For the CDR3, the DNA is TGTGCCAGCAGTGCGAGACAGGCCCTCTCCCACGAGCAGTACTTC. Complete variable domain (other parts from reference TRBV28 and TRBJ2-7): DVKVTQSSRYLVKRTGEKVFLECVQDMDHENMFWYRQDPGLGLRLIYFSYDVKMKEKGDIPEGYSVSREKKERFSLILESASTNQTSMYLCASSARQALSHEQYFGPGTRLTVT.

This clonotype occurred many times. The V gene is TRBV7-9, the J gene TRBJ2-5; a possible D gene is TRBD1 (6 bases). The CDR3 consists of 16 residues. Trimming pared 5 bases from V and 4 bases from J, leaving 20 bases between. In germline, CDR1 is SEHNR, CDR2 FQNEAQ (reference sequence). CDR3: CASSPTTGLFGETQYF. The CDR3 DNA reads as TGTGCCAGCAGCCCCACAACAGGGCTGTTTGGAGAGACCCAGTACTTC.

The table lists this clonotype with a few counts. The chain links TRBV7-9 to TRBJ2-1; D possibly corresponds to TRBD2 (5 bases). The V gene's germline CDR1 is SEHNR and CDR2 FQNEAQ (reference sequence). The length of the CDR3 is 12 residues. The V end was cut by 11 bases, the J end by 5 bases, with 13 bases between. CDR3 protein: CASTPGNNEQFF. CDR3 DNA: TGTGCCTCCACCCCGGGGAACAATGAGCAGTTCTTC.

This clonotype has a count of ten or more. The rearrangement links TRBV12-3 or TRBV12-4 to TRBJ1-5; TRBD1 might be the D (6 bases). The CDR3 spans 12 residues. Trimming removed 11 bases at V and 0 bases at J, with 8 bases between. For the CDR3, the DNA is TGTGCCGGGGGGCATAGCAATCAGCCCCAGCATTTT. Encoded protein: CAGGHSNQPQHF.

The chain combines TRBV29-1 with TRBJ2-1; D is ambiguous. The CDR3 length is 13 residues. Germline V gives CDR1 SQVTM, CDR2 ANQGSEA. The germline V and J ends were trimmed by 0 bases and 3 bases, with 6 bases remaining between them. The CDR3 region is CSVEEDLYNEQFF. Here the CDR3 DNA reads TGCAGCGTTGAAGAAGATCTCTACAATGAGCAGTTCTTC.

The chain couples TRBV6-1 to TRBJ1-2, with 7 positions matching TRBD1. CDR1 is MNHNS, CDR2 SASEGT, per germline. Trimming removed 6 bases from V and 0 bases from J; junction bases left unmatched: 7. This CDR3 is built from 15 residues. The chain's CDR3 is CASRQGQISNYGYTF. DNA for the CDR3: TGTGCCAGCAGACAGGGACAGATCTCTAACTATGGCTACACCTTC.

This clonotype was observed at least ten times. The chain recombines TRBV5-6 with TRBJ2-7; D might be TRBD1 (5 bases). This CDR3 is built from 14 residues. The germline V and J ends were trimmed by 4 bases and 5 bases, with 16 bases remaining between them. Germline values: CDR1 SGHDT, CDR2 YYEEEE. In nucleotides, the CDR3 is TGTGCCAGCAGCCTCCCCGGCAGGGTGCACGAGCAGTACTTC. Amino acids: CASSLPGRVHEQYF.

Ten or more counts support this clonotype. The chain joins TRBV20-1 to TRBJ2-1, with a tentative D call TRBD1 (5 bases). The CDR3 consists of 15 residues. Trimming stripped 0 bases from V and 0 bases from J, with 9 bases between. CDR1 and CDR2 (germline): DFQATT, SNEGSKA (reference sequence). The CDR3 nucleotides read TGCAGTGCTAGAGATCCCCAGGGCTCCTACAATGAGCAGTTCTTC. Translating it yields CSARDPQGSYNEQFF.

Many counts were recorded for this clonotype. V is TRBV5-1 and J is TRBJ2-1; D is unclear. V was trimmed by 6 bases and J by 7 bases, leaving 17 bases between them. Germline V lookup: CDR1 SGHRS, CDR2 YFSETQ. The CDR3 runs to 14 residues. The CDR3 region has the DNA TGCGCCAGCAATCCAGCCGCTAAGGGAAATGAGCAGTTCTTC. Its translation is CASNPAAKGNEQFF.

The chain combines TRBV7-2 with TRBJ2-5, with TRBD2 matching 12 bases. Trimming took 3 bases from V and 7 from J; bases not matched to a gene: 9. Germline V gene sequence: CDR1 SGHTA, CDR2 FQGNSA. The CDR3 sequence is 16 residues long. This chain's CDR3 is CASSFIRASGRGTQYF. CDR3 DNA sequence: TGTGCCAGCAGCTTCATTAGGGCTAGCGGGAGGGGGACCCAGTACTTC. Drawing the rest from reference TRBV7-2 and TRBJ2-5, the complete variable domain is GAGVSQSPSNKVTEKGKDVELRCDPISGHTALYWYRQSLGQGLEFLIYFQGNSAPDKSGLPSDRFSAERTGGSVSTLTIQRTQQEDSAVYLCASSFIRASGRGTQYFGPGTRLLVL.

V gene TRBV27 combines with J gene TRBJ2-1; the D gene is possibly TRBD1 (6 bases). V was pared by 5 bases and J by 10 bases, with 21 bases between. Germline CDR1 and CDR2: MNHEY and SMNVEV (reference sequence). CDR3 size: 15 residues. DNA of the CDR3: TGTGCCAGCAGTAACAGGGACCACCGGAAGGGCGAGCAGTTCTTC. It is translated as CASSNRDHRKGEQFF.

This clonotype has ten or more counts. The chain recombines TRBV28 with TRBJ2-7, with TRBD2 matching over 9 bases. Looked up from germline, CDR1 is MDHEN and CDR2 is SYDVKM. The CDR3 spans 17 residues. V was clipped by 4 bases and J by 5 bases; unmatched bases: 15. CDR3 bases: TGTGCCAGCAGTTCGGACCCGTGGGCGGGAGGGGCCAACGAGCAGTACTTC. Residues: CASSSDPWAGGANEQYF.

V and J are TRBV11-2 and TRBJ1-2; D call uncertain. Deletions cut 4 bases from V and 6 bases from J, with 15 bases between. CDR3 length: 14 amino acids. Germline lookup yields CDR1 SGHAT and CDR2 FQNNGV. CDR3 protein: CASSSRGRSHGYTF. In DNA, the CDR3 is TGTGCCAGCAGCTCTCGTGGGCGGAGCCATGGCTACACCTTC.

This chain joins TRBV28 and TRBJ2-3; 8 bases align to TRBD2. Germline trimming cut 1 base from V and 9 bases from J; bases unmatched to any gene: 15. Germline CDR1 MDHEN, CDR2 SYDVKM. The CDR3 is 17 amino acids. The CDR3 here is CASSLYSGARGKGTQYF. The CDR3, as DNA: TGTGCCAGCAGTTTATATAGCGGGGCCCGCGGTAAGGGCACGCAGTATTTT.

This clonotype was seen many times. The J gene is TRBJ2-7, the V gene TRBV5-1; no firm D call. V gave up 1 base and J gave up 0 bases, with 17 bases separating them. Germline V gene data show CDR1 as SGHRS and CDR2 as YFSETQ. CDR3 length: 17 amino acids. CDR3 region: CASSLTLSAASSYEQYF. The CDR3 region has the DNA TGCGCCAGCAGCTTGACCCTATCGGCCGCTAGCTCCTACGAGCAGTACTTC.